The rows below give T cell receptor beta chains drawn from one sample of a study of T cells in Graves' hyperthyroidism and ophthalmopathy. One entry per CDR3 protein results from TCRdb running MiXCR on the multiplex PCR reads. The sample has about 840,000 distinct CDR3 sequences; more than 30% are singletons. Source material: blood. Every receptor here comes from a man between 18 and 35 years old with Graves' hyperthyroidism. The CDR3 runs from the conserved cysteine through the conserved F or W. The D gene is left open where the match is weak. Size values are once, few and many counts, or a class for expanded clones, and some rows have none.

d_gene,v_gene,abundance,j_gene,CDR3nt,CDR3aa
-,TRBV7-8,-,TRBJ1-5,TGTGCCAGCAGCCCCCGGACAGCCGGTAAGGCCCAGCATTTT,CASSPRTAGKAQHF
-,TRBV7-9,few,TRBJ1-3,TGTGCCAGCAGCTTGGAAAACACCATATATTTT,CASSLENTIYF
TRBD1,TRBV4-1,few,TRBJ1-1,TGCGCCAGCAGCCAGTCAGGGGGCCTGTACACTGAAGCTTTCTTT,CASSQSGGLYTEAFF
-,TRBV7-2,many,TRBJ1-5,TGTGCCAGCAGCCTACGGACAGCCGCTTATAGCAATCAGCCCCAGCATTTT,CASSLRTAAYSNQPQHF
TRBD1,TRBV19,-,TRBJ2-5,TGTGCCAGTATCCAGGGGGCTATCGAGACCCAGTACTTC,CASIQGAIETQYF
-,TRBV7-9,-,TRBJ1-1,TGCGCCAGCAGCCAAGATCGGGGGGATAACACTGAAGCTTTCTTT,CASSQDRGDNTEAFF
TRBD2,TRBV7-9,-,TRBJ2-2,TGTGCCAGCAGCTTAGAGACCGGACTAGCCCCGGGTGGGGAGCTGTTTTTT,CASSLETGLAPGGELFF
-,TRBV5-4,-,TRBJ1-2,TGTGCCATCCGAGGAGACTATGGCTACACCTTC,CAIRGDYGYTF
-,TRBV10-3,many,TRBJ2-5,TGTGCCATCAGGGTCTGGCGAGAGACCCAGTACTTC,CAIRVWRETQYF
-,TRBV7-2,-,TRBJ2-7,TGTGCCAGTAGCCATACGGGGGGCAACGGGCAGTACTTT,CASSHTGGNGQYF
-,TRBV2,many,TRBJ1-2,TGTGCCAGCAGCCAAGGGGATGGCTACACCTTC,CASSQGDGYTF
-,TRBV9,-,TRBJ1-4,TGTGCCAGCAGCTCGCAGCGCTCACTCAATGAAAAACTGTTTTTT,CASSSQRSLNEKLFF
-,TRBV5-4,few,TRBJ1-5,TGTGCCAGCACCTCAGGGTTTGGTCGGCCCCAGCATTTT,CASTSGFGRPQHF
TRBD1,TRBV18,-,TRBJ1-1,TGTGCCAGCTCCCAGTCAGGGACAGGCACTGAAGCTTTCTTT,CASSQSGTGTEAFF
-,TRBV7-2,-,TRBJ1-5,TGTGCCAGCAGTCCCCAGGGGACGAGCAATCAGCCCCAGCATTTT,CASSPQGTSNQPQHF
TRBD2,TRBV7-2,-,TRBJ2-2,TGTGCCAGCAGCCGGACTAGCGGGAGCTCCAGGACCGGGGAGCTGTTTTTT,CASSRTSGSSRTGELFF
TRBD1,TRBV25-1,few,TRBJ1-4,TGTGCCAGCAGCTTGACAGGGATAGGTGAAAAACTGTTTTTT,CASSLTGIGEKLFF
-,TRBV5-5,few,TRBJ1-5,TGTGCCAGCACGACAGACAGCTCGAATCAGCCCCAGCATTTT,CASTTDSSNQPQHF
-,TRBV7-9,few,TRBJ1-2,TGTGCCAGCAGCTTCCGAACGACAGATAACTATGGCTACACCTTC,CASSFRTTDNYGYTF
-,TRBV5-1,-,TRBJ2-7,TGCGCCAGCAGCTTGGCTCAGAATGCCTACGAGCAGTACTTC,CASSLAQNAYEQYF
TRBD1,TRBV7-2,many,TRBJ2-7,TGTGCCAGCAGATACGGACAGGCCGCGTCCTACGAGCAGTACTTC,CASRYGQAASYEQYF
-,TRBV14,once,TRBJ2-7,TGTGCCAGCAGCCAATGGGGCGCCACTGCCTACGAGCAGTACTTC,CASSQWGATAYEQYF
TRBD2,TRBV7-8,-,TRBJ2-2,TGTGCCAGCAGCTTAGAACTAGCGGGAGTAAGCACCGGGGAGCTGTTTTTT,CASSLELAGVSTGELFF
TRBD1,TRBV7-9,few,TRBJ1-1,TGTGCCAGCAGCCCGGACAGGGGGCTCTACACTGAAGCTTTCTTT,CASSPDRGLYTEAFF
TRBD1,TRBV4-1,-,TRBJ1-5,TGCGCCAGCAGCCAACCCAGACAGGGCTACAATCAGCCCCAGCATTTT,CASSQPRQGYNQPQHF